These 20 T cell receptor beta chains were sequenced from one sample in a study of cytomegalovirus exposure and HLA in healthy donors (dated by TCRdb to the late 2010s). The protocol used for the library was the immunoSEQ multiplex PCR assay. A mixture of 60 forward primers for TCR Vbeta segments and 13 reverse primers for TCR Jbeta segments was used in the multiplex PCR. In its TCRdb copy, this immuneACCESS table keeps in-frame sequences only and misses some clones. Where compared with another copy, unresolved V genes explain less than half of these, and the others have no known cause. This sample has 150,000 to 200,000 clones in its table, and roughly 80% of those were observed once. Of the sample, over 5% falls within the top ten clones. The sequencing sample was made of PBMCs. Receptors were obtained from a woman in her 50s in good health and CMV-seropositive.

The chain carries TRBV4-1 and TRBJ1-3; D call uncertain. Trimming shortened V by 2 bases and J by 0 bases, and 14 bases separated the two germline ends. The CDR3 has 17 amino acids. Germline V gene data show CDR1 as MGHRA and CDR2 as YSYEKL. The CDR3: CASSQPKTESSGNTIYF. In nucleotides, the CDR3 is TGCGCCAGCAGCCAACCGAAGACGGAGAGCTCTGGAAACACCATATATTTT.

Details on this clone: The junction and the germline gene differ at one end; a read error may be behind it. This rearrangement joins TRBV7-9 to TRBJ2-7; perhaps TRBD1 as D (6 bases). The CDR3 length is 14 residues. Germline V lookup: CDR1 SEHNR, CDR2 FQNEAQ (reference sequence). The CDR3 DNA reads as TGTTCCAGCAGCTTGGACAGCTACTCCTACGAGCAGTACTTC. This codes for CSSSLDSYSYEQYF.

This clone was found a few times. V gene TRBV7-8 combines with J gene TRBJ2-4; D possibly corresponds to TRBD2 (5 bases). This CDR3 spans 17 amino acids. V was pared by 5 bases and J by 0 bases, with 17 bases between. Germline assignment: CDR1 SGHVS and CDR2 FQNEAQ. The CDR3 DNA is TGTGCCAGCAGCACTAGGAGCTTAGGGAAAGCCAAAAACATTCAGTACTTC. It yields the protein CASSTRSLGKAKNIQYF.

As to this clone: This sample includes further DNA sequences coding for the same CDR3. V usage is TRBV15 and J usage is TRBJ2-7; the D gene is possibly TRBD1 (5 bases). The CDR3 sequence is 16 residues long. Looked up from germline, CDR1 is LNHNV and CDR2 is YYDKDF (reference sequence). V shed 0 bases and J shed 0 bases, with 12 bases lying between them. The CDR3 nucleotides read TGTGCCACCAGCAGAGATCTTGACAGCCGCTCCTACGAGCAGTACTTC. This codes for CATSRDLDSRSYEQYF.

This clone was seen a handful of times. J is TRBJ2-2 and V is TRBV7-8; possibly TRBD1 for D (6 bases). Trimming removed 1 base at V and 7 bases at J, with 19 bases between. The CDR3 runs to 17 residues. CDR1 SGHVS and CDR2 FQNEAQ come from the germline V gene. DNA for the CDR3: TGTGCCAGCAGCTTAGGGCTGGGCAGGGGCGCCGGCGGGGAGCTGTTTTTT. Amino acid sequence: CASSLGLGRGAGGELFF.

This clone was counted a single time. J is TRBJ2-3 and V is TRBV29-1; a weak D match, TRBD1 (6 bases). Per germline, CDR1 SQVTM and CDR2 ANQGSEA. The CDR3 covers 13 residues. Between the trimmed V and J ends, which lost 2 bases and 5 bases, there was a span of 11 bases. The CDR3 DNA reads TGCAGCGTTGAAACAGGGATGGGAGATACGCAGTATTTT. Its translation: CSVETGMGDTQYF.

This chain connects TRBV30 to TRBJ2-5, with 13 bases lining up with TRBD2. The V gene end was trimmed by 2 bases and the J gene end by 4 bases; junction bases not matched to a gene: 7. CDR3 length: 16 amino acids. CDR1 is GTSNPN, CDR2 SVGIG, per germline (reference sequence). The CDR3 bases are TGTGCCTGGAGTAGGACTAGCGGGAGATGGGGAGAGACCCAGTACTTC. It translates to CAWSRTSGRWGETQYF.

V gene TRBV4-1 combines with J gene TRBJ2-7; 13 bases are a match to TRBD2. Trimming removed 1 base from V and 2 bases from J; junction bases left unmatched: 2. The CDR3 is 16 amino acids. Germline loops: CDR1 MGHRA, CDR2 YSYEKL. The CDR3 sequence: CASSQAGLAGAYEQYF. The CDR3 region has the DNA TGCGCCAGCAGCCAAGCAGGACTAGCGGGAGCCTACGAGCAGTACTTC.

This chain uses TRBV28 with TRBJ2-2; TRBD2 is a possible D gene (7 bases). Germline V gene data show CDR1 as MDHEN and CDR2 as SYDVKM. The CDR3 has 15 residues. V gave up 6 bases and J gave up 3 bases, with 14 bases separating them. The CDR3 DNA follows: TGTGCCAGCAGGCGGGGGCGGGACTACACCGGGGAGCTGTTTTTT. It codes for CASRRGRDYTGELFF.

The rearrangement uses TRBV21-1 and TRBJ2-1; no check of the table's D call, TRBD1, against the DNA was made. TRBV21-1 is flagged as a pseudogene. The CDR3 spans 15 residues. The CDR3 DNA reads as TGTGCCAGCAGCCGACAGGGGGGTCTCTACAATGAGCAGTTCTTC. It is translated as CASSRQGGLYNEQFF.

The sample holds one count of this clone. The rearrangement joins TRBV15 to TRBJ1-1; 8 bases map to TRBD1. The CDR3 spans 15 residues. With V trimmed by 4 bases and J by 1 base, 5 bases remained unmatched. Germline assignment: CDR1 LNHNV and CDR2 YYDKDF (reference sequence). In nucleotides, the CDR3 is TGTGCCACCAGCATAAGGACAGGGACGAACACTGAAGCTTTCTTT. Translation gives CATSIRTGTNTEAFF. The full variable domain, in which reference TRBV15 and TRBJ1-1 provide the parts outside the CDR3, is DAMVIQNPRYQVTQFGKPVTLSCSQTLNHNVMYWYQQKSSQAPKLLFHYYDKDFNNEADTPDNFQSRRPNTSFCFLDIRSPGLGDTAMYLCATSIRTGTNTEAFFGQGTRLTVV.

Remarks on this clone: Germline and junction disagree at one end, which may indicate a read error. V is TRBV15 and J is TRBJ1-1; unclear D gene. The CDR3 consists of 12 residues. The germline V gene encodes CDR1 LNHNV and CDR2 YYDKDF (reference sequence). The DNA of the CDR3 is TGTGCCACCAGCCCAGGCGCCACTGAAGCTTCCTTT. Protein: CATSPGATEASF.

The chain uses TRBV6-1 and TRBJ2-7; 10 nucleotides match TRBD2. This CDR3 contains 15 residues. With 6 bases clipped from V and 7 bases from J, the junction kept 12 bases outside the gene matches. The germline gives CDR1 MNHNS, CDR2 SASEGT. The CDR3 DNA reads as TGTGCCAGCAGGATACAGCGGGGGGGCCCGAGAGAGCAGTACTTC. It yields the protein CASRIQRGGPREQYF.

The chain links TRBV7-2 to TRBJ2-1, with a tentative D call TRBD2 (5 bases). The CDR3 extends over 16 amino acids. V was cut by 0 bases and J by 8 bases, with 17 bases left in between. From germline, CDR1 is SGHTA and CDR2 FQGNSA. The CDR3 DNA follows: TGTGCCAGCAGCTTAGCGGTAGGGCCGATGGGAGATGAGCAGTTCTTC. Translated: CASSLAVGPMGDEQFF.

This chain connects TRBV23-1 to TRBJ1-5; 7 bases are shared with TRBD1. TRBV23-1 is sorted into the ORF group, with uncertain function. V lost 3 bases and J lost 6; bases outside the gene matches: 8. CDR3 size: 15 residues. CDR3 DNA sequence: TGCGCCAGCAGTCACCACGACAGGGACGGTCAGCCCCAGCATTTT. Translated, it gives CASSHHDRDGQPQHF.

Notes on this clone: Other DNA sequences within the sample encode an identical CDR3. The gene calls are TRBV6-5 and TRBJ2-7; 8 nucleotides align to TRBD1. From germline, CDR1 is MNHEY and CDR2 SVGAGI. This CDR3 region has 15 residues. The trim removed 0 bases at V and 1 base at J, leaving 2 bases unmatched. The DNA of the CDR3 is TGTGCCAGCAGTTACTCTACAGGGGGTTCCTACGAGCAGTACTTC. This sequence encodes CASSYSTGGSYEQYF.

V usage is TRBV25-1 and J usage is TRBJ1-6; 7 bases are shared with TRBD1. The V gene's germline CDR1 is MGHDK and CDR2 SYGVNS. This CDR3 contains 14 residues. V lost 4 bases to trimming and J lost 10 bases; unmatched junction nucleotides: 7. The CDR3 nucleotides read TGTGCCAGCAGTGCACCGGGACAGTTATCACCCCTCCACTTT. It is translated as CASSAPGQLSPLHF. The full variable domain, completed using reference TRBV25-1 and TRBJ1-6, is EADIYQTPRYLVIGTGKKITLECSQTMGHDKMYWYQQDPGMELHLIHYSYGVNSTEKGDLSSESTVSRIRTEHFPLTLESARPSHTSQYLCASSAPGQLSPLHFGNGTRLTVT.

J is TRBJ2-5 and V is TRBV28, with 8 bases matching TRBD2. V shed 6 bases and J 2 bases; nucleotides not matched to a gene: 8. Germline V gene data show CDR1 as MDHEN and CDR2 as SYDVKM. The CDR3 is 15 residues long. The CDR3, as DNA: TGTGCCAGCAGCTCTGCGGGGGGAGGACAAGAGACCCAGTACTTC. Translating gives CASSSAGGGQETQYF.

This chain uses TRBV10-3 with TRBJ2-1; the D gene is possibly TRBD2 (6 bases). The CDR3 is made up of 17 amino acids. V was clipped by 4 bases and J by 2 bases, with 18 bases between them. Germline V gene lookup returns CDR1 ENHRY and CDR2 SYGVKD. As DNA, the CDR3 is TGTGCCATCAGTGGGGCTTCCGGGGGAGTAACCTACAATGAGCAGTTCTTC. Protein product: CAISGASGGVTYNEQFF.

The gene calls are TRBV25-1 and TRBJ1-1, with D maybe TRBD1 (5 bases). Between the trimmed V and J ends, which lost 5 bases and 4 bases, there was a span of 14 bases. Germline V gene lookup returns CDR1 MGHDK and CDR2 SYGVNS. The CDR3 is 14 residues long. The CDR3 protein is CASSPQGKVTEAFF. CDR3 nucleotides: TGTGCCAGCAGTCCCCAGGGAAAGGTCACTGAAGCTTTCTTT.